Presented here are 15 T cell receptor beta chains from one specimen sequenced in a study of OX40 agonist ivuxolimab in advanced cancers. The library was built by means of the immunoSEQ multiplex PCR assay. TCRdb holds this immuneACCESS table with in-frame rearrangements only. Some clones are missing; in checked studies, unresolved V genes explain under half, and the rest has no known cause. The sample profile shows 65,000 to 95,000 clones; around 88% of them were found once. The ten largest clones add up to 0.65% to 0.95% of the sample. This specimen consisted of CD4+ or CD8+ T cells sorted from blood, obtained in a trial of the OX40 agonist ivuxolimab. The receptors stem from an adult with an advanced solid tumor such as melanoma, head and neck, liver or kidney cancer.

The table lists this clone with a count of one. This rearrangement joins TRBV28 to TRBJ2-7; D is undetermined. The CDR3 extends over 11 amino acids. From germline, CDR1 is MDHEN and CDR2 SYDVKM. The V and J ends lost 5 bases and 4 bases respectively, with 6 bases between them. CDR3 loop: CASSTSYEQYF. The CDR3 coding sequence is TGTGCCAGCAGTACGAGTTACGAGCAGTACTTC.

J is TRBJ2-5 and V is TRBV5-1; TRBD2 matches at 14 bases. The CDR3 runs to 15 residues. Germline V gene data show CDR1 as SGHRS and CDR2 as YFSETQ. V was pared by 7 bases and J by 2 bases, with 4 bases of the junction left unmatched. CDR3 loop: CASGTSGSPQETQYF. CDR3 nucleotides: TGCGCCAGCGGGACTAGCGGGAGCCCACAAGAGACCCAGTACTTC.

This chain uses TRBV5-1 with TRBJ2-5; no clear D gene. V was trimmed by 3 bases and J by 3 bases, leaving 15 bases between them. This CDR3 is built from 15 residues. The germline gives CDR1 SGHRS, CDR2 YFSETQ. The CDR3 DNA sequence: TGCGCCAGCAGCTATGTGGGCGTGGGGAAAGAGACCCAGTACTTC. It specifies CASSYVGVGKETQYF.

The rearrangement links TRBV5-4 to TRBJ2-3; the D is unclear. The CDR3 spans 15 residues. The germline gives CDR1 SGHNT, CDR2 YYREEE (reference sequence). V lost 2 bases and J lost 0, with 10 bases in between. Here the CDR3 DNA reads TGTGCCAGCAGCTTAAATTTCCTGAGCACAGATACGCAGTATTTT. Translated, it gives CASSLNFLSTDTQYF.

The table lists this clone with a few counts. Within the sample, other DNA sequences also encode this same CDR3. The V gene is TRBV7-8, the J gene TRBJ1-3, with 9 bases identical to TRBD1. J gave up 1 base and V 1 base, and 2 bases lay outside the gene matches. The germline V gene encodes CDR1 SGHVS and CDR2 FQNEAQ. The CDR3 is made up of 16 amino acids. CDR3 in DNA: TGTGCCAGCAGCTTAGACAGGGGGCGGTCTGGAAACACCATATATTTT. This codes for CASSLDRGRSGNTIYF. Complete variable domain (other parts from reference TRBV7-8 and TRBJ1-3): GAGVSQSPRYKVAKRGQDVALRCDPISGHVSLFWYQQALGQGPEFLTYFQNEAQLDKSGLPSDRFFAERPEGSVSTLKIQRTQQEDSAVYLCASSLDRGRSGNTIYFGEGSWLTVV.

The V gene is TRBV28, the J gene TRBJ1-2; perhaps TRBD1 as D (5 bases). The V end was cut by 8 bases, the J end by 3 bases, with 16 bases between. Germline CDR1 and CDR2: MDHEN and SYDVKM. The CDR3 covers 14 residues. The CDR3 DNA sequence: TGTGCCAGCGCCGGAACAGGCTTCGACTATGGCTACACCTTC. This codes for CASAGTGFDYGYTF.

The chain couples TRBV28 to TRBJ2-7, with D perhaps matching TRBD2 (5 bases). The CDR3 is made up of 13 amino acids. The germline V gene encodes CDR1 MDHEN and CDR2 SYDVKM. V lost 8 bases and J lost 2, with 13 bases in between. The CDR3 nucleotides read TGTGCCAGCCGAGGGATTTTGACCTACGAGCAGTACTTC. This encodes CASRGILTYEQYF.

This sequence joins TRBV14 and TRBJ2-7; perhaps TRBD1 as D (6 bases). V was shortened by 4 bases and J by 5 bases, with 15 bases between the two germline ends. Germline values: CDR1 SGHDN, CDR2 FVKESK. CDR3 length: 14 amino acids. For the CDR3, the DNA is TGTGCCAGCAGCCCACCCGGGACATTAAACGAGCAGTACTTC. Translation gives CASSPPGTLNEQYF.

This chain joins TRBV4-3 and TRBJ2-1, with a possible D match to TRBD1 (5 bases). V gave up 2 bases and J gave up 9 bases, with 11 bases separating them. This CDR3 spans 13 amino acids. The V gene's germline CDR1 is LGHNA and CDR2 YSLEER. Here the CDR3 DNA reads TGCGCCAGCAGCCAAACCAGGGTTGGTGAGCAGTTCTTC. It encodes CASSQTRVGEQFF.

This clone was detected a few times. The rearrangement links TRBV2 to TRBJ1-2, with D tentatively TRBD1 (6 bases). The CDR3 runs 14 residues. Germline CDR1 is SNHLY and CDR2 is FYNNEI. The V end lost 6 bases, the J end lost 2 bases, and 13 bases lay between the germline ends. CDR3 protein: CASSADSQNYGYTF. The DNA for the CDR3 is TGTGCCAGCAGCGCGGACAGCCAAAACTATGGCTACACCTTC.

This sequence joins TRBV7-2 and TRBJ2-3, with 9 positions matching TRBD2. The CDR3 runs 16 residues. The J segment lost 2 bases and the V segment lost 5 bases, leaving 8 bases of the junction unmatched. Per germline, CDR1 SGHTA and CDR2 FQGNSA. Here the CDR3 DNA reads TGTGCCAGCAGCCCGGGACTAGCACGCCTCACAGATACGCAGTATTTT. It yields the protein CASSPGLARLTDTQYF.

The rearrangement uses TRBV15 and TRBJ2-2; the D is unclear. The CDR3 is made up of 16 amino acids. V shed 0 bases and J shed 2 bases, with 10 bases lying between them. Per the germline V gene, CDR1 is LNHNV and CDR2 is YYDKDF (reference sequence). The CDR3 reads CATSRDKGRNTGELFF. Here the CDR3 DNA reads TGTGCCACCAGCAGAGATAAGGGCAGAAACACCGGGGAGCTGTTTTTT.

The chain employs TRBV28 and TRBJ2-3; 9 positions match TRBD1. With V trimmed by 6 bases and J by 4 bases, 11 bases remained unmatched. The CDR3 contains 16 residues. Germline V gene lookup returns CDR1 MDHEN and CDR2 SYDVKM. The CDR3 sequence: CASRSQPGQGPDTQYF. DNA of the CDR3: TGTGCCAGCAGGTCACAGCCGGGACAGGGACCAGATACGCAGTATTTT.

The CDR3 sequence: CASRRGEWETQYF. Here the CDR3 DNA reads TGTGCCAGCCGACGGGGTGAATGGGAGACCCAGTACTTC. This chain connects TRBV28 to TRBJ2-5, with a tentative D call TRBD2 (5 bases). Trimming took 8 bases from V and 5 from J, leaving 15 bases between them. The CDR3 sequence is 13 residues long. In germline, CDR1 is MDHEN, CDR2 SYDVKM.

The chain employs TRBV27 and TRBJ2-1; TRBD1 might be the D (5 bases). CDR1 is MNHEY and CDR2 is SMNVEV in the germline V gene (reference sequence). The ends were cut back, 7 bases at V and 9 bases at J, with 19 bases in the middle. CDR3 length equals 14 residues. The CDR3 is CASKTHRTLSEQFF. CDR3 nucleotides: TGTGCCAGCAAGACCCACAGGACCCTGAGTGAGCAGTTCTTC.